This TCR beta chain is drawn from a study of control samples from healthy donors and cancer patients. Assay: immunoSEQ multiplex PCR; the TCRdb copy retains only in-frame clones and omits some. In the table there are 94,000 or so clones, about 88% of which are singletons. This CDR3 has 11 residues. From germline, CDR1 is SNHLY and CDR2 FYNNEI. Trimming left V 11 bases short and J 6 bases short, with 12 bases between. Sequenced material: PBMCs. This clonotype was sampled from a man between 65 and 85 years old with lung cancer. The gene calls are TRBV2 and TRBJ2-3, with a possible D match to TRBD2 (5 bases). DNA of the CDR3: TGTGCCGCAGGAGGTCGGGATACGCAGTATTTT. Protein product: CAAGGRDTQYF.